This T cell receptor beta chain was identified during a study of shared clonotypes between healthy human individuals. Germline values: CDR1 SGHRS, CDR2 YFSETQ. The CDR3 extends over 16 amino acids. Trimming cost V 4 bases and J 4 bases; bases outside gene matches: 10. TCRdb's table, derived via immunoSEQ multiplex PCR, lists solely in-frame clones and lacks some. The sample gives more than 2,000,000 clones, 80% to 95% of which show up once; 0.35% to 0.5% is in the top ten. The receptor was isolated from a man aged 18-30 years in good health. Some clones in this sample may be carry-over from other donors' samples. Sequenced: naive CD4+ T cells from PBMCs. The subset here: CD45RA+ positively selected. The V call is TRBV5-1, the J call TRBJ2-1; 8 bases are a match to TRBD2. The DNA of the CDR3 is TGCGCCAGCAGCCCGGTTGCGGGAGGAATTTACAATGAGCAGTTCTTC. It encodes CASSPVAGGIYNEQFF.